Reported below is one T cell receptor beta chain. The method was immunoSEQ multiplex PCR; TCRdb's version includes in-frame clones alone and lacks a portion of them. The sample comprises about 180,000 clones, around 85% of which are singletons, and around 10% rests with the top ten. The CDR3 has 12 residues. CDR1 and CDR2 (germline): SNHLY, FYNNEI. V was clipped by 4 bases and J by 7 bases, with 10 bases between them. The record originates from a study of blood T cell repertoires in COVID-19. Study information: COVID-19 samples from acute and convalescent phases originated in the United States, Italy and Spain. Sample material is recorded as cDNA or gDNA derived from T cells, B-cell-depleted T cells, or PBMCs.

This rearrangement joins TRBV2 to TRBJ1-1; the D is unclear. The sequenced sample consisted of peripheral blood. This receptor was obtained from a woman over 75 with acute or convalescent COVID-19. The CDR3 protein is CASSAPEDEAFF. The CDR3 region has the DNA TGTGCCAGCAGTGCCCCTGAGGATGAAGCTTTCTTT.